The T cell receptor beta chain under discussion was sequenced for a study of blood T cell repertoires in COVID-19. In the study overall: PBMCs, B-cell-depleted T cells, or T cells were the source of the cDNA or gDNA that made up the material.

How the authors handled the data: For nucleated cells, counts were estimated from reference gene primer amplification. This table comes from immunoSEQ multiplex PCR, and its TCRdb copy is limited to in-frame clones, with some not included. V and J calls and clone size are those listed in that table; D and trimming were worked out from the DNA. This table holds some 200,000 clones, 70% to 90% found once. The CDR3 spans 17 residues. V gene TRBV1 combines with J gene TRBJ1-1; the D segment call TRBD1 is taken from the table without a DNA check. TRBV1 is termed a pseudogene. This clonotype originated in an older man with acute or convalescent COVID-19. Sequencing was done on a sample of peripheral blood. Here the CDR3 reads CTSSHRQGANFSTEAFF. The CDR3 coding sequence is TGCACCAGCAGCCATCGACAGGGGGCTAACTTTTCGACTGAAGCTTTCTTT.